The sequence of this T cell receptor (beta chain) was determined in a study of liver allograft versus peripheral blood T cells. For the study at large: Repertoires of T cell receptors in transplanted livers were compared with recipients' peripheral blood repertoires.

Study results and caveats: T cell receptor repertoires inside liver allografts reportedly differed from those in peripheral blood.

TCRdb re-analysed the reads in MiXCR, keeping a single row per CDR3 protein. The sample records 15,000 or so distinct CDR3 sequences, over 25% being singletons. Worth noting for this clonotype: The antigen remains unidentified.

In germline, CDR1 is MNHEY, CDR2 SVGEGT. The CDR3 contains 13 residues. V lost 5 bases and J 1 base, leaving 8 bases between the germline ends. The receptor's source is a human patient who had a liver transplant. Some of the T cells may derive from the graft donor. The chain employs TRBV6-2 or TRBV6-3 and TRBJ1-1; no clear D gene. CDR3 region: CASSPAQNTEAFF. The CDR3 region has the DNA TGTGCCAGCAGTCCCGCCCAGAACACTGAAGCTTTCTTT.